The clone carrying this T cell receptor beta chain was seen only a few times. The antigen is unknown. The data belong to a study of cytomegalovirus exposure and HLA in healthy donors. Notes on the study in general: Later examination showed HLA-associated TCR beta chains had greater clonal expansion than equally common others.

60 Vbeta and 13 Jbeta primers were used in PCR. Clones were read by immunoSEQ multiplex PCR, and TCRdb kept only the in-frame ones, dropping some. Seen here are approximately 74,000 clones, roughly 75% observed once, and the top ten hold about 8%. The sequence was collected from a man aged 60 to 69 in good health and CMV-seropositive. Sequences were obtained from PBMCs.

The CDR3, as DNA: TGTGCCAGCAGTGTCCTCGGGACAGGAAATCAGCCCCAGCATTTT. It is translated as CASSVLGTGNQPQHF. V and J are TRBV6-5 and TRBJ1-5, with 8 bases matching TRBD1. The CDR3 has 15 amino acids. Germline V lookup: CDR1 MNHEY, CDR2 SVGAGI. Trimming removed 5 bases from V and 4 bases from J; junction bases left unmatched: 7.